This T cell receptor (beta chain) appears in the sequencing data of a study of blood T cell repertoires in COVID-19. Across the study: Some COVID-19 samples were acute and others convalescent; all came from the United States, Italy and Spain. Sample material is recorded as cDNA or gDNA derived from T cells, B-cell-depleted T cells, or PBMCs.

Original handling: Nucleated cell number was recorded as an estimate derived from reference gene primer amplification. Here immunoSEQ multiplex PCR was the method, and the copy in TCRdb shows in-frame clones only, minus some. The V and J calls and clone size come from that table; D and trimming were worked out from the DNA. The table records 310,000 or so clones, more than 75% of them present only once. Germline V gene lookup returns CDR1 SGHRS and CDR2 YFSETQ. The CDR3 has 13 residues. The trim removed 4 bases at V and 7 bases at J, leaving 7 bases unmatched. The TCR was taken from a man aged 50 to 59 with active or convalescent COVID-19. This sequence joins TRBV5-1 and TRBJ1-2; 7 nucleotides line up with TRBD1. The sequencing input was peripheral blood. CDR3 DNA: TGCGCCAGCAGCCTCGGACAGGCTCTTGGCTACACCTTC. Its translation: CASSLGQALGYTF.